This passage covers 8 T cell receptor beta chains from one sample sequenced in a study of T-cell memory formation after mild COVID-19. MiXCR, run by TCRdb on the 5' RACE reads, gives a single entry per CDR3 protein. The repertoire consists of roughly 480,000 distinct CDR3 sequences, with nearly 25% occurring once and the leading ten covering under 15%. Sequencing was carried out using PBMCs or a T cell subset sorted from them (not recorded which). These receptors all come from an adult woman who had mild COVID-19 (a few samples of this study predate the infection). Cell type and time point are not known.

This clonotype was counted between two and nine times. The chain combines TRBV10-3 with TRBJ1-1; 8 bases map to TRBD1. The CDR3 has 15 residues. Germline CDR1 and CDR2: ENHRY and SYGVKD. The V gene end was trimmed by 6 bases and the J gene end by 0 bases; junction bases not matched to a gene: 6. The CDR3 spells CAIRNRTGMNTEAFF. The CDR3 nucleotides read TGTGCCATCAGAAACCGGACAGGGATGAACACTGAAGCTTTCTTT.

The chain has TRBV27 and TRBJ2-1; D is ambiguous. Trimming took off 5 bases at V and 9 bases at J, with 14 bases between the two ends. CDR1 is MNHEY, CDR2 SMNVEV, per germline (reference sequence). This CDR3 region has 13 residues. The CDR3 protein is CASSPRQAGEQFF. The CDR3 nucleotides are TGTGCCAGCAGTCCCCGCCAGGCTGGTGAGCAGTTCTTC.

The chain has TRBV29-1 and TRBJ2-7; D may correspond to TRBD1 or TRBD2 (5 bases each). This CDR3 is 13 amino acids long. From germline, CDR1 is SQVTM and CDR2 ANQGSEA. Trimming left V 8 bases short and J 3 bases short, with 17 bases between. The CDR3 nucleotides are TGCAGCTATAGAAGGGTTGGGGGCTACGAGCAGTACTTC. Translation: CSYRRVGGYEQYF.

The chain is built from TRBV15 and TRBJ1-1; 7 bases are a match to TRBD1. The length of the CDR3 is 17 residues. V lost 2 bases and J lost 2; bases outside the gene matches: 11. Germline V gene lookup returns CDR1 LNHNV and CDR2 YYDKDF (reference sequence). The CDR3 here is CATSRSIWGQRNTEAFF. The CDR3, as DNA: TGTGCCACCAGCAGATCAATCTGGGGACAGCGAAACACTGAAGCTTTCTTT.

This clonotype occurred a few times. The chain uses TRBV4-1 and TRBJ2-5; D is possibly TRBD2 (6 bases). Germline CDR1 is MGHRA and CDR2 is YSYEKL. The CDR3 has 15 residues. V was cut by 2 bases and J by 4 bases, with 14 bases left in between. The CDR3 DNA reads as TGCGCCAGCAGCCAACGGGGTCTCGGGGGAGAGACCCAGTACTTC. Its translation is CASSQRGLGGETQYF.

The rearrangement joins TRBV20-1 to TRBJ2-5, with TRBD1 matching 9 bases. The CDR3 runs 15 residues. Unmatched junction bases numbered 7, after V lost 5 bases and J lost 0 bases. Looked up from germline, CDR1 is DFQATT and CDR2 is SNEGSKA (reference sequence). DNA for the CDR3: TGCAGTGCTTGGCGACAGGGGGGGGACCAAGAGACCCAGTACTTC. Translation: CSAWRQGGDQETQYF.

This chain connects TRBV24-1 to TRBJ2-7; unclear D gene. Trimming took 3 bases from V and 6 from J, leaving 23 bases between them. The germline V gene has CDR1 KGHDR and CDR2 SFDVKD. CDR3 size: 17 residues. CDR3 region: CATSDPYIGNHPPEQYF. The CDR3 region has the DNA TGTGCCACCAGTGATCCCTACATCGGAAATCACCCCCCCGAGCAGTACTTC.

This clonotype was seen only a few times. CDR3 region: CASGTHYEQYF. CDR3 nucleotide sequence: TGTGCCTCCGGGACACACTACGAGCAGTACTTC. This chain joins TRBV6-5 and TRBJ2-7, with a weak D call TRBD1 (6 bases). The CDR3 length is 11 residues. Between the trimmed V and J ends, which lost 11 bases and 3 bases, there was a span of 11 bases. The germline V gene encodes CDR1 MNHEY and CDR2 SVGAGI.